The present T cell receptor beta chain was sequenced within a study of CD8 T cells in ankylosing spondylitis. V was pared by 4 bases and J by 0 bases, with 9 bases between. Germline CDR1 reads MNHEY; CDR2 reads SVGAGI. There are 14 residues in the CDR3. One entry per CDR3 protein, called by TCRdb with MiXCR from the 5' RACE reads. Here the sample spans fewer than 200,000 distinct CDR3 sequences, 9.5% to 10% being singletons. V usage is TRBV6-5 and J usage is TRBJ1-2, with D unclear. Sequences were obtained from blood, either unsorted or a sorted T cell fraction (not recorded which). The TCR comes from a female donor with ankylosing spondylitis or in good health (not recorded which). CDR3 in amino acids: CASSSWQTNYGYTF. In DNA, the CDR3 is TGTGCCAGCAGTTCCTGGCAAACTAACTATGGCTACACCTTC.